The 23 T cell receptor beta chains in this list originate from one sample, sequenced in a study of prognosis after radiotherapy for stage I lung cancer. The TCR beta CDR3 region was amplified from genomic DNA, with two rounds of multiplex PCR being used for the amplification. Gene-specific primers for each TRBV and TRBJ gene drove first-round PCR. TCRdb reprocessed the multiplex PCR reads via MiXCR and lists one record per CDR3 protein. There are roughly 15,000 distinct CDR3 sequences in the sample; about two fifths occur only once, and 40% to 45% lies in the top ten. The material sequenced was PBMCs, taken before or after stereotactic body radiation therapy (not recorded which). The receptors here all came from a donor aged 50 or older with non-small cell lung cancer.

This clonotype was counted many times. This CDR3 reads CSANRDPLDTQYF. CDR3 nucleotides: TGCAGTGCTAACAGGGATCCGCTGGATACGCAGTATTTT. The chain combines TRBV20-1 with TRBJ2-3, with a possible D match to TRBD1 (6 bases). The germline V gene has CDR1 DFQATT and CDR2 SNEGSKA (reference sequence). Trimming shortened V by 4 bases and J by 6 bases, and 14 bases separated the two germline ends. CDR3 size: 13 residues.

J is TRBJ2-7 and V is TRBV30; D might be TRBD2 (5 bases). V was pared by 3 bases and J by 6 bases, with 12 bases between. CDR3 length: 12 amino acids. Germline CDR1 GTSNPN, CDR2 SVGIG (reference sequence). Here the CDR3 reads CAWRGLVSEQYF. The CDR3 DNA sequence: TGTGCCTGGAGAGGACTCGTATCCGAGCAGTACTTC.

This clonotype was seen repeatedly, ten times or more. V is TRBV7-3 and J is TRBJ2-1; D unclear. Trimming stripped 2 bases from V and 7 bases from J, with 9 bases between. The CDR3 extends over 13 amino acids. CDR1 and CDR2 (germline): SGHTA, FQGTGA. CDR3 amino acids: CASSLPDGNEQFF. Written as DNA, the CDR3 is TGTGCCAGCAGCTTACCAGACGGGAATGAGCAGTTCTTC.

This clonotype was detected once. CDR3 DNA sequence: TGTGCCAGCATATATTCTACGGGGAGAGATACGCAGTATTTT. Its translation: CASIYSTGRDTQYF. The chain links TRBV7-9 to TRBJ2-3; tentatively, D is TRBD2 (5 bases). The germline gives CDR1 SEHNR, CDR2 FQNEAQ (reference sequence). This CDR3 has 14 amino acids. With 7 bases removed from V and 5 bases from J, the gap between germline ends came to 16 bases.

This clonotype has at least ten counts. The chain links TRBV24-1 to TRBJ2-3, with D perhaps being TRBD1 or TRBD2 (6 bases each). Trimming took off 2 bases at V and 3 bases at J, with 14 bases between the two ends. This CDR3 is 16 amino acids long. From germline, CDR1 is KGHDR and CDR2 SFDVKD. The CDR3 DNA sequence: TGTGCCACCAGTGATTGGGGGCAGGGAGGAACAGATACGCAGTATTTT. Protein sequence: CATSDWGQGGTDTQYF.

The chain couples TRBV5-1 to TRBJ2-5, with D perhaps TRBD1 (5 bases). The CDR3 consists of 13 residues. The germline V and J ends were trimmed by 0 bases and 7 bases, with 10 bases remaining between them. Per the germline V gene, CDR1 is SGHRS and CDR2 is YFSETQ. The CDR3: CASSLGQIGTQYF. CDR3 coding DNA: TGCGCCAGCAGCTTGGGACAGATTGGGACCCAGTACTTC.

Within the sample, this clonotype is medium-sized. J is TRBJ2-7 and V is TRBV12-3 or TRBV12-4; D tentatively fits TRBD1 or TRBD2 (5 bases each). This CDR3 has 12 residues. V shed 3 bases and J shed 7 bases, with 10 bases lying between them. The CDR3 DNA sequence: TGTGCCAGCAGTTTGGGTGAGGGGGAGCAGTACTTC. Amino acids: CASSLGEGEQYF.

This clonotype occurred many times. This chain uses TRBV4-1 with TRBJ2-5; 9 nucleotides match TRBD2. The CDR3 is made up of 17 amino acids. Losses at the gene ends were 3 bases for V and 4 bases for J; bases not matched to a gene: 12. Germline V gene data show CDR1 as MGHRA and CDR2 as YSYEKL. The CDR3 reads CASSQGTGGRARETQYF. The DNA of the CDR3 is TGCGCCAGCAGCCAGGGCACTGGCGGGAGGGCCCGAGAGACCCAGTACTTC.

There are many counts of this clonotype. The chain uses TRBV20-1 and TRBJ2-3; 8 nucleotides match TRBD1. Germline CDR1 DFQATT, CDR2 SNEGSKA (reference sequence). The CDR3 has 12 residues. With 6 bases clipped from V and 4 bases from J, the junction kept 3 bases outside the gene matches. CDR3 protein: CSAQTGADTQYF. In DNA form, the CDR3 reads TGCAGTGCCCAGACAGGGGCAGATACGCAGTATTTT.

Turning to this clonotype: Compared with germline, one end of the junction differs, possibly owing to a read error. V gene TRBV27 combines with J gene TRBJ2-6; 8 bases fit TRBD1. This CDR3 has 18 amino acids. The germline gives CDR1 MNHEY, CDR2 SMNVEV (reference sequence). The CDR3 DNA is TGTGTCAGCCGCTATCCGGGACAGGTAACGGCTGGGGCCAACGTCCTGACTTTC. This translates into CVSRYPGQVTAGANVLTF.

This clonotype was seen at least ten times. Compared with germline, one end of the junction differs, possibly owing to a read error. The chain employs TRBV5-5 and TRBJ2-7; possible D gene TRBD2, 5 bases. The CDR3 has 13 amino acids. CDR1 and CDR2 (germline): SGHKS, YYEKEE (reference sequence). CDR3 loop: CASSSSSLGEAFF. CDR3 in DNA: TGTGCCAGCAGCTCTTCTAGCCTTGGAGAAGCGTTCTTC.

In its sample, this clonotype was seen many times. The gene calls are TRBV27 and TRBJ1-4; 8 bases are shared with TRBD1. The CDR3 covers 16 residues. Germline trimming cut 5 bases from V and 2 bases from J; bases unmatched to any gene: 7. Germline-derived CDR1 and CDR2 are MNHEY and SMNVEV (reference sequence). The CDR3 here is CASSATGAATNEKLFF. Written as DNA, the CDR3 is TGTGCCAGCAGTGCGACAGGGGCGGCCACTAATGAAAAACTGTTTTTT.

This chain uses TRBV28 with TRBJ2-5; 12 bases match TRBD2. Unmatched junction bases numbered 12, after V lost 8 bases and J lost 5 bases. CDR1 is MDHEN, CDR2 SYDVKM, per germline. The CDR3 runs to 16 residues. CDR3: CASWTSGVAEGETQYF. In nucleotides, the CDR3 is TGTGCCAGCTGGACTAGCGGGGTGGCCGAAGGCGAGACCCAGTACTTC. Based on the CDR3 plus reference TRBV28 and TRBJ2-5, the full variable domain is DVKVTQSSRYLVKRTGEKVFLECVQDMDHENMFWYRQDPGLGLRLIYFSYDVKMKEKGDIPEGYSVSREKKERFSLILESASTNQTSMYLCASWTSGVAEGETQYFGPGTRLLVL.

For this clonotype: The conserved final phenylalanine or tryptophan is absent from the CDR3, which likely points to a read error. V usage is TRBV5-1 and J usage is TRBJ2-7; maybe TRBD1 (5 bases). CDR1 is SGHRS and CDR2 is YFSETQ in the germline V gene. Trimming pared 3 bases from V and 7 bases from J, leaving 14 bases between. This CDR3 contains 13 residues. CDR3 coding DNA: TGCGCCAGCAGCTATGAAGGGGCTGGAGAGCAGTACTTG. This translates into CASSYEGAGEQYL.

This clonotype has at least ten counts. This may come from a read error, since a much larger clone is one base off. The V call is TRBV6-5, the J call TRBJ1-3, with D uncertain. Germline CDR1 reads MNHEY; CDR2 reads SVGAGI. This CDR3 spans 15 amino acids. The CDR3 reads CASSYIPIAGSTIYF. CDR3 coding DNA: TGTGCCAGCAGTTACATCCCAATAGCTGGAAGCACCATATATTTT.

In its sample, this clonotype ranks as medium-sized. This chain uses TRBV6-1 with TRBJ2-5; 10 positions match TRBD2. The germline CDR1 and CDR2 sequences are MNHNS and SASEGT. This CDR3 is built from 15 residues. With V trimmed by 6 bases and J by 4 bases, 8 bases remained unmatched. The chain's CDR3 is CASSPGSGGVETQYF. The CDR3 DNA is TGTGCCAGCAGCCCGGGGAGCGGGGGGGTAGAGACCCAGTACTTC.

This clonotype has ten or more counts. The J gene is TRBJ1-1, the V gene TRBV10-3; 7 nucleotides line up with TRBD1. CDR3 length: 14 amino acids. CDR1 is ENHRY, CDR2 SYGVKD, per germline. The V and J ends lost 8 bases and 3 bases, in that order; junction bases with no gene match: 9. CDR3 in amino acids: CAISPGQGDTEAFF. CDR3 nucleotide sequence: TGTGCCATCTCTCCTGGGCAGGGGGACACTGAAGCTTTCTTT.

This clonotype was seen ten or more times. DNA for the CDR3: TGTGCCAGCAGCTTGCAAACAGGGGGGGAGGATGAAAAACTGTTTTTT. The encoded protein is CASSLQTGGEDEKLFF. The chain joins TRBV7-9 to TRBJ1-4; 8 nucleotides align to TRBD1. The length of the CDR3 is 16 residues. The germline CDR1 and CDR2 sequences are SEHNR and FQNEAQ (reference sequence). V was pared by 3 bases and J by 6 bases, with 9 bases of the junction left unmatched. Looking up the rest from reference TRBV7-9 and TRBJ1-4 gives the full variable domain: DTGVSQNPRHKITKRGQNVTFRCDPISEHNRLYWYRQTLGQGPEFLTYFQNEAQLEKSRLLSDRFSAERPKGSFSTLEIQRTEQGDSAMYLCASSLQTGGEDEKLFFGSGTQLSVL.

About this clonotype: Relative to the germline gene, one junction end is altered; a read error may explain this. V gene TRBV19 combines with J gene TRBJ2-6; 9 nucleotides agree with TRBD1. Germline CDR1 LNHDA, CDR2 SQIVND (reference sequence). The CDR3 spans 14 residues. The DNA of the CDR3 is TGTGCCAGGGGGACAGGGAAGCTGGCCAACTTCCTGACTTTC. It specifies CARGTGKLANFLTF.

A word on this clonotype: A far larger clone is a single base away, which makes a read error likely. J is TRBJ1-1 and V is TRBV6-2 or TRBV6-3; a possible D gene is TRBD1 (6 bases). Germline CDR1 reads MNHEY; CDR2 reads SVGEGT. The length of the CDR3 is 14 residues. This CDR3 reads CASSYGQRNNEAFF. The CDR3 DNA sequence: TGTGCCAGCAGTTACGGACAGAGGAACAATGAAGCTTTCTTT.

This clonotype was seen at least ten times. The V gene is TRBV20-1, the J gene TRBJ1-1, with a possible D match to TRBD1 (6 bases). Deletions cut 5 bases from V and 4 bases from J, with 17 bases between. The CDR3 contains 14 residues. Germline CDR1 DFQATT, CDR2 SNEGSKA (reference sequence). CDR3 region: CSAGTPEKATEAFF. The CDR3 DNA follows: TGCAGTGCTGGGACACCCGAGAAGGCCACTGAAGCTTTCTTT.

On this clonotype: Only one base separates this from a far larger clonotype, so it likely reflects a read error. J is TRBJ1-1 and V is TRBV6-8; D gene uncertain. Germline V gene lookup returns CDR1 MNHGY and CDR2 SAAAGT. CDR3 length: 15 residues. For the CDR3, the DNA is TGTGTCAGCAGTGAAGGACCGGGGATGAGGACTGAAGCTTTCTTT. It encodes CVSSEGPGMRTEAFF.

The chain has TRBV6-1 and TRBJ2-7, with a tentative D call TRBD1 (6 bases). Trimming shortened V by 5 bases and J by 1 base, and 12 bases separated the two germline ends. CDR3 size: 14 residues. CDR1 MNHNS and CDR2 SASEGT come from the germline V gene. The CDR3 sequence is CASSRDKRSYEQYF. In DNA, the CDR3 is TGTGCCAGCAGTCGGGACAAGCGTTCCTACGAGCAGTACTTC.